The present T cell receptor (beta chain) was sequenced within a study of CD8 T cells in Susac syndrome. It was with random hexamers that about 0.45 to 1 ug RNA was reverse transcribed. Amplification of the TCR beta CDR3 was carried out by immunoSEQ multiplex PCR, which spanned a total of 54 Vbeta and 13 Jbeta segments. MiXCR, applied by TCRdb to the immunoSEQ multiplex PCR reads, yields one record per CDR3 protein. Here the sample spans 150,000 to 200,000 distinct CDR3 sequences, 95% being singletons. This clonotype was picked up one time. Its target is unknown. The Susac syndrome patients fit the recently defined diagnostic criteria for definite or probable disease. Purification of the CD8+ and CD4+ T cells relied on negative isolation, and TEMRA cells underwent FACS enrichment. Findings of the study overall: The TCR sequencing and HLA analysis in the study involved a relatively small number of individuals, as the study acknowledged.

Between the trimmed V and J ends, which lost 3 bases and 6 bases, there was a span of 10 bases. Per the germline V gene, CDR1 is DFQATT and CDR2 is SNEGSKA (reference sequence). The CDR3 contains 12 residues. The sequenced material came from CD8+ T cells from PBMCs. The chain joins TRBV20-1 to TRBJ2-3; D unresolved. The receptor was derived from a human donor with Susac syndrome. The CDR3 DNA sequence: TGCAGTGCTAGTCCTAGGGTTGATACGCAGTATTTT. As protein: CSASPRVDTQYF.